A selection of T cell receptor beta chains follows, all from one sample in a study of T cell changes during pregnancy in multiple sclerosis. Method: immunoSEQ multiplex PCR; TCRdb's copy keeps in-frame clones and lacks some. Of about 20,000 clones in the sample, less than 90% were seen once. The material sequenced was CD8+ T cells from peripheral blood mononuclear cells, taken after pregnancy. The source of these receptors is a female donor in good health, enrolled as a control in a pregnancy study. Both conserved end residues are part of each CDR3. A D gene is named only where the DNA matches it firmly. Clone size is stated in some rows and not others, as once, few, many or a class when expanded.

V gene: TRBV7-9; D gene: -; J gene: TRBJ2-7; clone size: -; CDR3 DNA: TGTGCCAGCAGAAATAACAGGAACGAGCAGTACTTC; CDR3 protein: CASRNNRNEQYF
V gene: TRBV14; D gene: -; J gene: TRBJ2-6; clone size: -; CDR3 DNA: TGTGCCAGCGGGCCGCACTCTGGGGCCAACGTCCTGACTTTC; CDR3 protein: CASGPHSGANVLTF
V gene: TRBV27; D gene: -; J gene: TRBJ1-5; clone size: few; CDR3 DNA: TGTGCCAGCAACCCCTACAATCAGCCCCAGCATTTT; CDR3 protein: CASNPYNQPQHF
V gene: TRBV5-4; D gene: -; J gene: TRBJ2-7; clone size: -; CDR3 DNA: TGTGCCAGCAGCTTGACGGGTGAGCAGTACTTC; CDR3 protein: CASSLTGEQYF
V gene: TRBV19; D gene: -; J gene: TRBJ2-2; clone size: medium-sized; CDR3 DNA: TGTGCCACCATGGACAGTAACACCGGGGAGCTGTTTTTT; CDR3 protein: CATMDSNTGELFF
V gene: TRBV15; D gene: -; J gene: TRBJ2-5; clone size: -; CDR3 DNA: TGTGCCACCAGCGGACCAGGGGGGACTGGAGAGACCCAGTACTTC; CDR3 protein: CATSGPGGTGETQYF
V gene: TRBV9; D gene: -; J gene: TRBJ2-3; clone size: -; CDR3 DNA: TGTGCCAGCCGTCCGGGTGGCACAGATACGCAGTATTTT; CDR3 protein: CASRPGGTDTQYF
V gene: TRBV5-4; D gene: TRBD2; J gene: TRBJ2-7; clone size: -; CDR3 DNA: TGTGCCAGCAGCCGAGGGGTAGCGGGATCCTACGAGCAGTACTTC; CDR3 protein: CASSRGVAGSYEQYF
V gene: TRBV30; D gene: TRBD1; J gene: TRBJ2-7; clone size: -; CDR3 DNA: TGTGCCTGGAGTGTATTTACAGGGGGTCCCTACGAGCAGTACTTC; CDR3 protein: CAWSVFTGGPYEQYF
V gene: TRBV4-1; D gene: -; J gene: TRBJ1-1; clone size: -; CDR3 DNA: TGCGCCAGCAGCCTACATGGCGGACAAGCCGAAGCTTTCTTT; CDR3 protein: CASSLHGGQAEAFF
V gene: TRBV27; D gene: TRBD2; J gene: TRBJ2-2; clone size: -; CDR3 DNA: TGTGCCAGCAGTCCCGTCGGACTAGCCCGAAGTCGGGAGCTGTTTTTT; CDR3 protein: CASSPVGLARSRELFF
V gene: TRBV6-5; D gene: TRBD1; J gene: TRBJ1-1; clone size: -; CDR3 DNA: TGTGCCAGCAGTTATAGTCCGACAGGGGGTGGCTCTGAAGCTTTCTTT; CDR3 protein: CASSYSPTGGGSEAFF
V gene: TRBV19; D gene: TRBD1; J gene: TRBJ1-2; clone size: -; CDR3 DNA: TGTGCCAGTAGTATCTCAGGGACAGGATCCTATGGCTACACCTTC; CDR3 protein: CASSISGTGSYGYTF